This T cell receptor (beta chain) was documented in a study of somatic mutations in cytotoxic T cells in rheumatoid arthritis. Study background: There were some V beta antibody-stained T-cell populations flow-sorted at nearly 100% purity, and these included V beta1+ cells sequenced for TCRB.

The study, taken as a whole, reports: Of under 85 patients, roughly 8 had a largest CD8+ clone that exceeded 20% of CD8+ cells. There was no significant difference in CD8+ T-cell clonality between rheumatoid arthritis patients and age-matched healthy controls.

Germline CDR1 and CDR2: GTSNPN and SVGIG (reference sequence). CDR3 size: 11 residues. Trimming stripped 4 bases from V and 3 bases from J, with 4 bases between. As regards this clone: The antigen is not known.

In the original processing: Only a few patient CD8+ clones above 1% matched published virus-specific TCRB sequences. The protocol was immunoSEQ multiplex PCR, while the TCRdb copy is restricted to in-frame clones and leaves out a portion. The V and J calls and clone size come from that table; D and trimming were worked out from the DNA. In the table there are about 15,000 clones, 72% of which are singletons. The sequence came from an adult with rheumatoid arthritis. This chain connects TRBV30 to TRBJ2-1; D not certain. What was sequenced was CD8+ T cells sorted from blood. Here the CDR3 DNA reads TGTGCCTGGAATCACTACAATGAGCAGTTCTTC. Residues: CAWNHYNEQFF.